These T cell receptor beta chains were read from a single sample in a study of blood T cell repertoires in COVID-19. The method was immunoSEQ multiplex PCR; TCRdb's version includes in-frame clones alone and lacks a portion of them. The repertoire has fewer than 350,000 clones, roughly 91% of them found once; the top ten carry about 2%. The sample comprised PBMCs or T cells enriched from blood (not recorded which). These receptors were collected from a woman in her thirties or forties with acute COVID-19. Each CDR3 is given with its conserved first and last residue. The D gene is left open where the match is weak. The listing skips clone size in some rows; elsewhere it reads once, few, many or a size class.

d_call clone_size j_call v_call cdr3_aa cdr3_nt
NA NA TRBJ1-1 TRBV27 CASSPRRDTEAFF TGTGCCAGCAGTCCCCGACGGGACACTGAAGCTTTCTTT
TRBD1 NA TRBJ1-5 TRBV28 CASKPGQGSQPQHF TGTGCCAGCAAACCAGGACAGGGGAGTCAGCCCCAGCATTTT
TRBD2 NA TRBJ2-3 TRBV7-9 CASSPRRESTDTQYF TGTGCCAGCAGCCCCCGGCGGGAGTCCACAGATACGCAGTATTTT
NA NA TRBJ1-1 TRBV18 CASSRRENTEAFF TGTGCCAGCTCTCGACGGGAGAACACTGAAGCTTTCTTT
NA NA TRBJ1-5 TRBV27 CASRRTYLRQGNQPQHF TGTGCCAGCAGACGTACTTACCTGAGACAGGGCAATCAGCCCCAGCATTTT
NA NA TRBJ2-7 TRBV7-2 CASSPTENSKQYF TGTGCCAGCAGTCCCACTGAGAATAGCAAGCAGTACTTC
NA NA TRBJ2-1 TRBV25-1 CASRDSTKYNEQFF TGTGCCAGCAGAGACTCAACAAAATACAATGAGCAGTTCTTC
NA NA TRBJ1-5 TRBV3-1/TRBV3-2 CASSQEGGGGNQPQHF TGTGCCAGCAGCCAGGAGGGGGGGGGAGGCAATCAGCCCCAGCATTTT
NA NA TRBJ1-2 TRBV18 CASSPPERDGYTF TGTGCCAGCTCACCTCCTGAGAGGGATGGCTACACCTTC
TRBD2 once TRBJ2-2 TRBV30 CAWRSGLYTGELFF TGTGCCTGGCGTAGCGGGCTTTATACCGGGGAGCTGTTTTTT
TRBD1 NA TRBJ1-2 TRBV10-3 CAISESGQNYGYTF TGTGCCATCAGTGAGTCGGGACAGAACTATGGCTACACCTTC
TRBD1 once TRBJ2-7 TRBV10-3 CAISEGQGGYEQYF TGTGCCATCAGTGAGGGACAGGGGGGCTACGAGCAGTACTTC
TRBD2 NA TRBJ2-5 TRBV4-2 CASSQDLIAGGQETQYF TGTGCCAGCAGCCAAGATCTGATAGCGGGGGGTCAAGAGACCCAGTACTTC
NA NA TRBJ2-3 TRBV28 CASSFSTRRKKEGTQYF TGTGCCAGCAGTTTCTCGACGCGTCGGAAAAAGGAGGGTACGCAGTATTTT
NA NA TRBJ1-5 TRBV19 CASSTLPGGVGNQPQHF TGTGCCAGTAGTACCCTCCCCGGAGGGGTTGGCAATCAGCCCCAGCATTTT
TRBD2 once TRBJ2-7 TRBV19 CASGREGRYEQYF TGTGCCAGCGGGAGGGAGGGGCGCTACGAGCAGTACTTC
TRBD2 NA TRBJ2-1 TRBV18 CASSPLGTSGSNEQFF TGTGCCAGCTCACCACTAGGGACTAGCGGGTCCAATGAGCAGTTCTTC
NA once TRBJ2-1 TRBV6-2/TRBV6-3 CASSTSSATYNEQFF TGTGCCAGCAGTACCAGTAGCGCAACCTACAATGAGCAGTTCTTC
NA once TRBJ2-4 TRBV6-5 CASSGDRQGIQYF TGTGCCAGCAGCGGCGACAGGCAGGGCATTCAGTACTTC
TRBD1 NA TRBJ1-2 TRBV3-1/TRBV3-2 CASSQRPGDSGYTF TGTGCCAGCAGCCAGCGGCCGGGGGACAGTGGCTACACCTTC
NA NA TRBJ2-5 TRBV7-2 CASSLVLAVFETQYF TGTGCCAGCAGCTTAGTTTTAGCGGTTTTCGAGACCCAGTACTTC
NA NA TRBJ2-7 TRBV28 CASSSRGGSYEQYF TGTGCCAGCAGTTCGCGGGGAGGCTCCTACGAGCAGTACTTC
NA NA TRBJ2-7 TRBV10-3 CAISESTDIPYEQYF TGTGCCATCAGTGAGTCAACAGACATCCCCTACGAGCAGTACTTC
TRBD1 NA TRBJ1-2 TRBV6-6 CASRPGGSYGYTF TGTGCCAGCAGGCCAGGGGGTTCGTATGGCTACACCTTC
TRBD2 once TRBJ2-5 TRBV28 CASSSRGIQETQYF TGTGCCAGCAGTTCGCGGGGGATCCAAGAGACCCAGTACTTC
TRBD2 once TRBJ2-4 TRBV3-1/TRBV3-2 CASSQEGRTSGIQYF TGTGCCAGCAGCCAAGAGGGTCGGACTAGCGGCATTCAGTACTTC
TRBD1 NA TRBJ1-2 TRBV5-1 CASSLPGGQGYGYTF TGCGCCAGCAGCTTGCCAGGGGGTCAGGGTTATGGCTACACCTTC
NA NA TRBJ1-6 TRBV19 CASSINGGSSYNSPLHF TGTGCCAGTAGTATAAACGGGGGAAGCTCCTATAATTCACCCCTCCACTTT
TRBD2 NA TRBJ2-3 TRBV15 CATSRLAGLWDTQYF TGTGCCACCAGCAGACTAGCGGGGCTCTGGGATACGCAGTATTTT